One and the same sample provided the 28 T cell receptor beta chains below, sequenced in a study of T-cell memory formation after mild COVID-19. From the 5' RACE reads, TCRdb called clonotypes with MiXCR, one entry per CDR3 protein. Here the sample spans thousands of distinct CDR3 sequences, roughly 60% being singletons. The sequenced sample was PBMCs or a T cell subset sorted from them (not recorded which). The receptors derive from an adult who had mild COVID-19 (a few samples of this study predate the infection). Cell type and time point are not known.

Here the CDR3 reads CAITIGPLEEQFF. DNA for the CDR3: TGTGCCATCACCATAGGACCCCTGGAGGAGCAGTTCTTC. The rearrangement links TRBV10-3 to TRBJ2-1; D uncertain. Trimming cost V 7 bases and J 10 bases, with 17 bases left between them. From germline, CDR1 is ENHRY and CDR2 SYGVKD. The CDR3 has 13 amino acids.

The chain is built from TRBV7-6 and TRBJ2-5; a possible D gene is TRBD1 (6 bases). This CDR3 is 14 amino acids long. Germline V gene data show CDR1 as SGHVS and CDR2 as FNYEAQ. V shed 3 bases and J shed 4 bases, with 12 bases lying between them. The CDR3 spells CASSFFEGVETQYF. The CDR3 nucleotides read TGTGCCAGCAGCTTCTTCGAGGGGGTAGAGACCCAGTACTTC.

Within the sample, this clonotype is medium-sized. The chain couples TRBV20-1 to TRBJ1-2; no firm D call. CDR1 and CDR2 (germline): DFQATT, SNEGSKA (reference sequence). This CDR3 is 15 amino acids long. Trimming stripped 6 bases from V and 0 bases from J, with 17 bases between. The CDR3 spells CSANDRGLTNYGYTF. The CDR3 nucleotides read TGCAGTGCCAACGATCGTGGTCTAACTAACTATGGCTACACCTTC.

This clonotype was seen a single time. V usage is TRBV4-2 and J usage is TRBJ2-5, with D uncertain. Germline-derived CDR1 and CDR2 are LGHNA and YNFKEQ. The CDR3 consists of 15 residues. Trimming removed 0 bases from V and 4 bases from J, with 12 bases in between. Here the CDR3 reads CASSQDGYMGETQYF. The CDR3 DNA sequence: TGTGCCAGCAGCCAAGATGGGTATATGGGAGAGACCCAGTACTTC.

The J gene is TRBJ1-5, the V gene TRBV5-1; maybe TRBD1 (6 bases). Germline CDR1 SGHRS, CDR2 YFSETQ. Trimming stripped 4 bases from V and 7 bases from J, with 18 bases between. The CDR3 extends over 15 amino acids. CDR3 residues: CASSVGPGVGQPQHF. The CDR3, as DNA: TGCGCCAGCAGCGTCGGTCCAGGGGTCGGCCAGCCCCAGCATTTT.

By share, this clonotype counts as medium-sized. V and J are TRBV5-5 and TRBJ2-3; possible D gene TRBD1, 5 bases. V was cut by 1 base and J by 1 base, with 10 bases left in between. The germline gives CDR1 SGHKS, CDR2 YYEKEE (reference sequence). This CDR3 comprises 15 residues. The CDR3 loop reads CASSLTDRGTDTQYF. Here the CDR3 DNA reads TGTGCCAGCAGCTTGACCGACAGAGGCACAGATACGCAGTATTTT.

In its sample, this clonotype ranks as medium-sized. The chain carries TRBV10-3 and TRBJ1-2, with a weak D call TRBD1 (6 bases). Deletions cut 0 bases from V and 1 base from J, with 15 bases between. From germline, CDR1 is ENHRY and CDR2 SYGVKD. CDR3 length: 17 residues. This chain's CDR3 is CAISESGAGVGNYGYTF. As DNA, the CDR3 is TGTGCCATCAGTGAGTCGGGGGCAGGAGTGGGTAACTATGGCTACACCTTC.

This clonotype is large. The rearrangement uses TRBV4-1 and TRBJ2-3, with D maybe TRBD2 (6 bases). In germline, CDR1 is MGHRA, CDR2 YSYEKL. The CDR3 extends over 15 amino acids. Trimming removed 3 bases at V and 5 bases at J, with 15 bases between. This chain's CDR3 is CASSHGASEGDTQYF. The CDR3 nucleotides are TGCGCCAGCAGCCACGGGGCTAGCGAAGGAGATACGCAGTATTTT.

This chain uses TRBV6-5 with TRBJ2-5; 10 nucleotides agree with TRBD2. The J call may be wrong; the DNA end is better matched by TRBJ2-1. This CDR3 contains 15 residues. Germline CDR1 is MNHEY and CDR2 is SVGAGI. The CDR3 here is CASSSSGGSYNEQFF. The DNA for the CDR3 is TGTGCCAGCAGTTCTAGCGGGGGCTCCTACAATGAGCAGTTCTTC.

This clonotype was recorded at least ten times. This chain links TRBV18 with TRBJ2-3; D not certain. The CDR3 covers 11 residues. In germline, CDR1 is KGHSH, CDR2 LQKENI. V gave up 2 bases and J gave up 6 bases, with 3 bases separating them. Here the CDR3 reads CASSPEDTQYF. The CDR3 DNA reads TGTGCCAGCTCACCAGAGGATACGCAGTATTTT.

The CDR3 DNA reads TGTGCCAGCTCACCTATTGAAACCTACGAGCAGTACTTC. Its protein product is CASSPIETYEQYF. This chain connects TRBV18 to TRBJ2-7; D uncertain. This CDR3 has 13 residues. V gave up 3 bases and J gave up 2 bases, with 8 bases separating them. Germline values: CDR1 KGHSH, CDR2 LQKENI.

By proportion, this clonotype is medium-sized. V and J are TRBV6-2 or TRBV6-3 and TRBJ2-1; D uncertain. This CDR3 is built from 12 residues. V lost 7 bases to trimming and J lost 10 bases, with 14 bases between them. The germline gives CDR1 MNHEY, CDR2 SVGEGT. The CDR3 coding sequence is TGTGCCAGCACCGACCCCTTCATCGAGCAGTTCTTC. As protein: CASTDPFIEQFF.

By share, this clonotype counts as medium-sized. The gene calls are TRBV4-3 and TRBJ2-1; TRBD2 aligns across 11 bases. In germline, CDR1 is LGHNA, CDR2 YSLEER. V shed 2 bases and J 1 base; nucleotides not matched to a gene: 7. The CDR3 loop spans 18 amino acids. As DNA, the CDR3 is TGCGCCAGCAGCCAATATCTAGCGGGGGGCCCATCCTACAATGAGCAGTTCTTC. This gives the protein CASSQYLAGGPSYNEQFF.

This clonotype was detected once. The genes are TRBV5-5 and TRBJ2-7; 8 bases agree with TRBD2. The germline V gene encodes CDR1 SGHKS and CDR2 YYEKEE (reference sequence). There are 15 residues in the CDR3. Germline trimming cut 4 bases from V and 0 bases from J; bases unmatched to any gene: 6. The CDR3 loop reads CASSPTSGSSYEQYF. CDR3 nucleotide sequence: TGTGCCAGCAGCCCTACTAGCGGTAGCTCCTACGAGCAGTACTTC.

This clonotype appeared many times. The chain combines TRBV24-1 with TRBJ2-1; 10 positions agree with TRBD2. The junction had 6 bases not matched to a gene; V was cut back by 3 bases and J by 2 bases. CDR1 is KGHDR, CDR2 SFDVKD, per germline. The length of the CDR3 is 17 residues. DNA of the CDR3: TGTGCCACCAGTGATCGAATTAGCGGGGGGACCTACAATGAGCAGTTCTTC. Its protein product is CATSDRISGGTYNEQFF.

J is TRBJ2-7 and V is TRBV27; D gene uncertain. The V end was cut by 5 bases, the J end by 2 bases, with 13 bases between. This CDR3 is 14 amino acids long. Germline-derived CDR1 and CDR2 are MNHEY and SMNVEV (reference sequence). Here the CDR3 reads CASSPFRAAYEQYF. CDR3 coding DNA: TGTGCCAGCAGTCCCTTTCGAGCAGCCTACGAGCAGTACTTC.

This clonotype appeared a single time. The chain joins TRBV20-1 to TRBJ2-2; D could derive from TRBD1 or TRBD2 (5 bases each). V was cut by 4 bases and J by 2 bases, with 23 bases left in between. In germline, CDR1 is DFQATT, CDR2 SNEGSKA (reference sequence). The CDR3 loop spans 18 amino acids. CDR3 nucleotide sequence: TGCAGTGCTAAGCGACCCCGGGACCGGGACCTAAACACCGGGGAGCTGTTTTTT. It translates to CSAKRPRDRDLNTGELFF.

The chain joins TRBV5-6 to TRBJ2-1, with TRBD1 identical over 12 bases. CDR1 and CDR2 from the germline V gene are SGHDT and YYEEEE. The V segment lost 1 base and the J segment 8 bases; nucleotides outside the gene matches: 7. The CDR3 loop spans 16 amino acids. CDR3: CASSLRPGQGADEQFF. In nucleotides, the CDR3 is TGTGCCAGCAGCTTGAGACCGGGACAGGGGGCTGATGAGCAGTTCTTC.

This rearrangement joins TRBV24-1 to TRBJ2-1, with 9 bases matching TRBD1. Per germline, CDR1 KGHDR and CDR2 SFDVKD. V dropped 9 bases and J dropped 8; count of bases not matched to a gene: 7. The CDR3 has 13 residues. The CDR3 DNA sequence: TGTGCCACCCGGGACAGGGATTTGGATGAGCAGTTCTTC. It encodes CATRDRDLDEQFF.

This clonotype is labeled large. V and J are TRBV7-2 and TRBJ1-1, with TRBD1 matching 8 bases. Germline V gene lookup returns CDR1 SGHTA and CDR2 FQGNSA. Unmatched junction bases numbered 5, after V lost 0 bases and J lost 8 bases. This CDR3 is built from 14 residues. DNA of the CDR3: TGTGCCAGCAGCTTAGCTCCGGACAGGGCAGAAGCTTTCTTT. It translates to CASSLAPDRAEAFF. Supplemented by reference TRBV7-2 and TRBJ1-1, the full variable domain reads GAGVSQSPSNKVTEKGKDVELRCDPISGHTALYWYRQSLGQGLEFLIYFQGNSAPDKSGLPSDRFSAERTGGSVSTLTIQRTQQEDSAVYLCASSLAPDRAEAFFGQGTRLTVV.

This rearrangement joins TRBV12-3 or TRBV12-4 to TRBJ1-1; no reliable D call. The V and J ends lost 3 bases and 11 bases respectively, with 13 bases between them. CDR3 size: 12 residues. Here the CDR3 reads CASSLSLFSAFF. In DNA, the CDR3 is TGTGCCAGCAGTTTGTCCCTGTTTAGCGCTTTCTTT.

The chain uses TRBV12-3 or TRBV12-4 and TRBJ2-5, with a tentative D call TRBD2 (6 bases). This CDR3 is 11 amino acids long. V was shortened by 8 bases and J by 5 bases, with 9 bases between the two germline ends. The CDR3 is CASGGFETQYF. The CDR3 nucleotides are TGTGCCAGCGGGGGGTTTGAGACCCAGTACTTC.

This clonotype was detected ten times or more. V and J are TRBV10-3 and TRBJ1-3; D not certain. Trimming cost V 7 bases and J 2 bases, with 12 bases left between them. Germline V gene sequence: CDR1 ENHRY, CDR2 SYGVKD. The CDR3 spans 14 residues. The CDR3 nucleotides are TGTGCCATCATGAGGGATACGACTGGAAACACCATATATTTT. Amino acids: CAIMRDTTGNTIYF.

The rearrangement uses TRBV29-1 and TRBJ2-1; 7 bases match TRBD2. This CDR3 contains 15 residues. Germline V gene data show CDR1 as SQVTM and CDR2 as ANQGSEA. The V and J ends lost 1 base and 1 base, in that order; junction bases with no gene match: 4. The CDR3 here is CSVEGGGGSYNEQFF. The CDR3 region has the DNA TGCAGCGTTGAAGGAGGCGGGGGTTCCTACAATGAGCAGTTCTTC.

This clonotype is labeled as medium-sized. The V and J genes are TRBV18 and TRBJ1-2; unclear D gene. The germline V and J ends were trimmed by 2 bases and 4 bases, with 17 bases remaining between them. Looked up from germline, CDR1 is KGHSH and CDR2 is LQKENI. The CDR3 is 16 residues long. Here the CDR3 DNA reads TGTGCCAGCTCACCAGCGACAAGACCCGGTACCTATGGCTACACCTTC. Its translation: CASSPATRPGTYGYTF.

V usage is TRBV9 and J usage is TRBJ2-3, with 9 positions matching TRBD1. CDR3 length equals 15 residues. V gave up 4 bases and J gave up 2 bases; unmatched junction bases: 5. Per the germline V gene, CDR1 is SGDLS and CDR2 is YYNGEE. CDR3 coding DNA: TGTGCCAGCAGCTCCCGGACAGGGGACACAGATACGCAGTATTTT. As protein: CASSSRTGDTDTQYF.

V is TRBV11-2 and J is TRBJ2-5; the D gene is possibly TRBD2 (5 bases). V lost 4 bases and J 5 bases, leaving 14 bases between the germline ends. Germline CDR1 is SGHAT and CDR2 is FQNNGV. The CDR3 loop spans 14 amino acids. CDR3 protein: CASSSRRIAETQYF. DNA for the CDR3: TGTGCCAGCAGCTCCCGAAGGATAGCGGAGACCCAGTACTTC.

Sample share makes this clonotype large (0.1 to 1%). The rearrangement uses TRBV4-1 and TRBJ2-2; D is unclear. Trimming removed 5 bases at V and 2 bases at J, with 15 bases between. CDR3 length: 16 residues. Germline-derived CDR1 and CDR2 are MGHRA and YSYEKL. The CDR3 nucleotides read TGCGCCAGCAGCGGGCTCTCGGGCACCAACACCGGGGAGCTGTTTTTT. It is translated as CASSGLSGTNTGELFF.